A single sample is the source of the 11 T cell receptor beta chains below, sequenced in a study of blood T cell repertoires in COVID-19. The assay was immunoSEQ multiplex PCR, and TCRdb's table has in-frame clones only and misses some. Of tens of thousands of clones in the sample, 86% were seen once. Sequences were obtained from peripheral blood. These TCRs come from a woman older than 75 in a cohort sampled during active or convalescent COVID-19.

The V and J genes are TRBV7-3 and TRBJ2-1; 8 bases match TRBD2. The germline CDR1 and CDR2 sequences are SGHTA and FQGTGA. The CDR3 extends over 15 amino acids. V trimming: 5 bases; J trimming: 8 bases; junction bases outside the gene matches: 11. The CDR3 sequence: CASSPSAGVFHEQFF. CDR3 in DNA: TGTGCCAGCAGCCCGTCAGCGGGAGTTTTTCATGAGCAGTTCTTC.

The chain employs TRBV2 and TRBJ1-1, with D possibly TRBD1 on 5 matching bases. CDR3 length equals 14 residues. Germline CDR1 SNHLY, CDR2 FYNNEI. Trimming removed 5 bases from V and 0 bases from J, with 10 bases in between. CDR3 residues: CASSRQGLNTEAFF. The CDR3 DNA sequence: TGTGCCAGCAGTCGGCAGGGCCTGAACACTGAAGCTTTCTTT.

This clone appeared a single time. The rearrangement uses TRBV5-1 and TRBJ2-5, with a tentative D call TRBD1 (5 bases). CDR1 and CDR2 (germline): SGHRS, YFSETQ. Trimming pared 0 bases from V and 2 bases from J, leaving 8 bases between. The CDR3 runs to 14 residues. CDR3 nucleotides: TGCGCCAGCAGCTTGGAGACAGTACAAGAGACCCAGTACTTC. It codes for CASSLETVQETQYF.

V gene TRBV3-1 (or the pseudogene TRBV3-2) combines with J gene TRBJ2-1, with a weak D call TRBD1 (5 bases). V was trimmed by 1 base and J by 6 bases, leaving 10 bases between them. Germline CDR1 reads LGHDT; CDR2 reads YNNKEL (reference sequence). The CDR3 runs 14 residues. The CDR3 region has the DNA TGTGCCAGCAGCCAAGTATCTCAGGGCAATGAGCAGTTCTTC. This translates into CASSQVSQGNEQFF.

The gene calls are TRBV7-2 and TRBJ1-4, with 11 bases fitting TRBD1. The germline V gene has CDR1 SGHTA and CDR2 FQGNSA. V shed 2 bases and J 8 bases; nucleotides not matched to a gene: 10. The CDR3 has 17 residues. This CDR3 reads CASSLNPGQGAGEKLFF. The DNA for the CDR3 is TGTGCCAGCAGCTTAAATCCCGGACAGGGGGCCGGGGAAAAACTGTTTTTT. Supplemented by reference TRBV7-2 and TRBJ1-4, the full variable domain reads GAGVSQSPSNKVTEKGKDVELRCDPISGHTALYWYRQSLGQGLEFLIYFQGNSAPDKSGLPSDRFSAERTGGSVSTLTIQRTQQEDSAVYLCASSLNPGQGAGEKLFFGSGTQLSVL.

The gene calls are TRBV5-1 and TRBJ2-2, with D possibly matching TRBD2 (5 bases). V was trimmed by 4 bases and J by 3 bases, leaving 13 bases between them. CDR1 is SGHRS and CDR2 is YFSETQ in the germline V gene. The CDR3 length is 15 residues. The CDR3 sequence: CASSRRVGDTGELFF. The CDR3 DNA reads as TGCGCCAGCAGCCGAAGGGTGGGAGACACCGGGGAGCTGTTTTTT.

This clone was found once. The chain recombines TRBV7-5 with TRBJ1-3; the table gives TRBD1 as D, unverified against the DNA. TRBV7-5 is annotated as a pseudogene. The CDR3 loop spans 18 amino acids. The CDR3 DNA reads TGTGCCAGAAGCTTAGGGGTTCGGACAGGGTCCCCTGGAAACACCATATATTTT. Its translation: CARSLGVRTGSPGNTIYF.

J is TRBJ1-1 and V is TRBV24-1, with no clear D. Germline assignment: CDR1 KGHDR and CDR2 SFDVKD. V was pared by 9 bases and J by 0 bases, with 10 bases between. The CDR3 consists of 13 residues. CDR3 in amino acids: CATRGLVNTEAFF. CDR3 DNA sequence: TGTGCCACCCGGGGTCTTGTGAACACTGAAGCTTTCTTT.

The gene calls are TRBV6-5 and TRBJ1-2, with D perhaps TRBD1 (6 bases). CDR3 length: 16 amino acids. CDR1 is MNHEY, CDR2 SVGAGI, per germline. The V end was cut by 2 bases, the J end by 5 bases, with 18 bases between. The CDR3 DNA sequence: TGTGCCAGCAGTTACGACCGGGACATTCCTCGGTATGGCTACACCTTC. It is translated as CASSYDRDIPRYGYTF.

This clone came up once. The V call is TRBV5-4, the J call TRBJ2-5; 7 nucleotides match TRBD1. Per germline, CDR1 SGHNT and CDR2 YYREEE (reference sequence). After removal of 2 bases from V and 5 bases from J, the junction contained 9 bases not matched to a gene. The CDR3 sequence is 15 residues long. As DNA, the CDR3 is TGTGCCAGCAGCTTCCCGGGACAGTTATCGGAGACCCAGTACTTC. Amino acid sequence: CASSFPGQLSETQYF.

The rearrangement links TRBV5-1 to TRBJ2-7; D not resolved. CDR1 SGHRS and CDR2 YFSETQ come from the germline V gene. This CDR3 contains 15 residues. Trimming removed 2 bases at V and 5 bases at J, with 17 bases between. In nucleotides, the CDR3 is TGCGCCAGCAGCTTTGAGAAGAGTATGCTTAACGAGCAGTACGTC. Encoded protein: CASSFEKSMLNEQYV.